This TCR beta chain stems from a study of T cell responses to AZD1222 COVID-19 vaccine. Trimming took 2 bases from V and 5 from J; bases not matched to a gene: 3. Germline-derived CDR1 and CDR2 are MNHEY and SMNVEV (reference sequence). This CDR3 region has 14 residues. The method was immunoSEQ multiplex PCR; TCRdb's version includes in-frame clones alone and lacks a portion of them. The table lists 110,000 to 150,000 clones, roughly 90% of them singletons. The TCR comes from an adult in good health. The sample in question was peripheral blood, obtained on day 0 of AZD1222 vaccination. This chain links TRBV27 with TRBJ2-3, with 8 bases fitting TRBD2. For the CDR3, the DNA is TGTGCCAGCAGTTTAAAGCTAGCGGGAGATACGCAGTATTTT. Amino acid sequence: CASSLKLAGDTQYF.